This section outlines one T cell receptor beta chain sequence together with its context. The data were produced by immunoSEQ multiplex PCR, yet TCRdb's version contains in-frame clones alone and is incomplete. The data show approximately 130,000 clones, around 87% seen once. The sample comes from a study of control samples from healthy donors and cancer patients. This clonotype was obtained from a man aged 40-49 years in good health. The sample comprised blood.

DNA of the CDR3: TGTGCCACCGAACCCTCAGGGAGGGGCGAGCAGTACTTC. This codes for CATEPSGRGEQYF. This chain uses TRBV15 with TRBJ2-7, with 7 bases matching TRBD2. The V gene end was trimmed by 8 bases and the J gene end by 6 bases; junction bases not matched to a gene: 10. The CDR3 sequence is 13 residues long. CDR1 is LNHNV and CDR2 is YYDKDF in the germline V gene (reference sequence).